Below, 13 T cell receptor beta chains from the same sample are listed, as sequenced in a study of response to subunit inactivated influenza vaccine. TCRdb ran MiXCR on the RT-PCR reads and lists one entry per CDR3 protein. Of under 750,000 distinct CDR3 sequences listed, roughly 12% are singletons. The sample consisted of PBMCs from blood, taken on the day of vaccination. These receptors were obtained from a man aged 50 to 59 who received an inactivated influenza vaccine.

This clonotype was picked up many times. V is TRBV29-1 and J is TRBJ1-1; tentative D call: TRBD1 (5 bases). The CDR3 is 13 residues long. The germline CDR1 and CDR2 sequences are SQVTM and ANQGSEA. Trimming left V 6 bases short and J 0 bases short, with 11 bases between. DNA for the CDR3: TGCAGCGTGAACGGGGGGTTGAACACTGAAGCTTTCTTT. Its translation is CSVNGGLNTEAFF.

This clonotype came up a few times. V gene TRBV28 combines with J gene TRBJ2-1; 10 bases are shared with TRBD2. The germline gives CDR1 MDHEN, CDR2 SYDVKM. V lost 4 bases and J lost 7; bases outside the gene matches: 7. The CDR3 length is 15 residues. CDR3 in DNA: TGTGCCAGCAGTTCCCTAGCGGGAGCGCGGAATGAGCAGTTCTTC. Translation gives CASSSLAGARNEQFF.

This clonotype was recorded a few times. The chain uses TRBV10-3 and TRBJ2-1; D remains ambiguous. Germline V gene sequence: CDR1 ENHRY, CDR2 SYGVKD. The CDR3 contains 15 residues. The V end lost 2 bases, the J end lost 7 bases, and 15 bases lay between the germline ends. CDR3 sequence: CAISEAVSFWNEQFF. The CDR3 bases are TGTGCCATCAGTGAGGCGGTCAGCTTCTGGAATGAGCAGTTCTTC.

This clonotype turned up a few times. The chain couples TRBV7-8 to TRBJ1-5; no firm D call. Germline V CDR1 and CDR2: SGHVS, FQNEAQ. V was trimmed by 3 bases and J by 9 bases, leaving 18 bases between them. This CDR3 is 15 amino acids long. Here the CDR3 DNA reads TGTGCCAGCAGCTTGGCCAACCAAGGGCGTCCGCCCCAGCATTTT. Translation: CASSLANQGRPPQHF.

This chain uses TRBV5-1 with TRBJ2-2; 11 bases are a match to TRBD2. From germline, CDR1 is SGHRS and CDR2 YFSETQ. Trimming removed 1 base from V and 8 bases from J; junction bases left unmatched: 7. This CDR3 contains 16 residues. CDR3 loop: CASSLTSGRTEGELFF. DNA of the CDR3: TGCGCCAGCAGCTTGACTAGCGGGAGAACGGAAGGGGAGCTGTTTTTT.

The V call is TRBV20-1, the J call TRBJ2-1; D is unresolved. Trimming cost V 3 bases and J 8 bases, with 2 bases left between them. The germline gives CDR1 DFQATT, CDR2 SNEGSKA (reference sequence). The CDR3 totals 9 residues. CDR3 in amino acids: CSASHEQFF. CDR3 DNA sequence: TGCAGTGCTAGTCATGAGCAGTTCTTC.

V and J are TRBV7-9 and TRBJ2-1; 9 nucleotides align to TRBD2. The CDR3 contains 16 residues. Germline-derived CDR1 and CDR2 are SEHNR and FQNEAQ (reference sequence). V gave up 1 base and J gave up 7 bases; unmatched junction bases: 8. CDR3 nucleotide sequence: TGTGCCAGCAGCTTAGTGCTAGCGGGGTCGCGGAATGAGCAGTTCTTC. It is translated as CASSLVLAGSRNEQFF.

The V and J genes are TRBV4-2 and TRBJ2-7; 13 bases align to TRBD2. Germline V gene data show CDR1 as LGHNA and CDR2 as YNFKEQ. Trimming took 4 bases from V and 0 from J; bases not matched to a gene: 12. The CDR3 consists of 19 residues. The CDR3 nucleotides are TGTGCCAGCAGCCCTAGGACTAGCGGGAGTCTGAGTGGCTCCTACGAGCAGTACTTC. Amino acid sequence: CASSPRTSGSLSGSYEQYF.

The chain joins TRBV20-1 to TRBJ2-4; 11 nucleotides align to TRBD1. Germline CDR1 is DFQATT and CDR2 is SNEGSKA (reference sequence). The V and J ends lost 6 bases and 6 bases, in that order; junction bases with no gene match: 4. There are 13 residues in the CDR3. The DNA for the CDR3 is TGCAGTGCCCCGGACAGGGGGCCAAACATTCAGTACTTC. Its protein product is CSAPDRGPNIQYF.

V gene TRBV28 combines with J gene TRBJ2-3; TRBD2 aligns across 7 bases. CDR1 and CDR2 from the germline V gene are MDHEN and SYDVKM. This CDR3 comprises 15 residues. V trimming: 8 bases; J trimming: 1 base; junction bases outside the gene matches: 9. CDR3 sequence: CASRNRDYRTDTQYF. As DNA, the CDR3 is TGTGCCAGCCGTAACCGGGACTACCGCACAGATACGCAGTATTTT. The entire variable domain, with the rest obtained from reference TRBV28 and TRBJ2-3, is as follows: DVKVTQSSRYLVKRTGEKVFLECVQDMDHENMFWYRQDPGLGLRLIYFSYDVKMKEKGDIPEGYSVSREKKERFSLILESASTNQTSMYLCASRNRDYRTDTQYFGPGTRLTVL.

This clonotype has just a few counts. The chain has TRBV12-3 or TRBV12-4 and TRBJ2-5, with D perhaps TRBD1 or TRBD2 (5 bases each). V was shortened by 7 bases and J by 5 bases, with 14 bases between the two germline ends. CDR3 length: 13 residues. The CDR3 spells CASKTVGTETQYF. CDR3 sequence (DNA): TGTGCCAGCAAAACGGTAGGGACGGAGACCCAGTACTTC.

This clonotype was seen more than once but under ten times. The gene calls are TRBV9 and TRBJ2-2, with 7 bases identical to TRBD2. V gave up 3 bases and J gave up 5 bases; unmatched junction bases: 7. The CDR3 totals 15 residues. CDR1 and CDR2 (germline): SGDLS, YYNGEE. CDR3 protein: CASSGKRGRTGELFF. In DNA, the CDR3 is TGTGCCAGCAGCGGAAAGCGGGGCCGAACCGGGGAGCTGTTTTTT.

This clonotype was counted between two and nine times. The chain is built from TRBV12-3 or TRBV12-4 and TRBJ2-1; 8 nucleotides align to TRBD1. Unmatched junction bases numbered 8, after V lost 6 bases and J lost 7 bases. The CDR3 contains 14 residues. The DNA of the CDR3 is TGTGCCAGCAGCTTTATCGGACAGGGAAATGAGCAGTTCTTC. It specifies CASSFIGQGNEQFF.